This T cell receptor (beta chain) was observed in a study of T cells after yellow fever vaccination. Study conclusions and caveats: FACS-sorted repertoires might harbor abundant contaminating clonotypes from the bulk population. It was a weaker secondary response, yet one that peaked faster, at day 5 versus 15.

One entry per CDR3 protein results from TCRdb running MiXCR on the 5' RACE reads. The sample carries some 320,000 distinct CDR3 sequences, approximately 11% recorded once. Germline CDR1 MDHEN, CDR2 SYDVKM. V dropped 7 bases and J dropped 2; count of bases not matched to a gene: 7. The CDR3 consists of 15 residues. This clonotype appeared a few times. Antigen unknown. The input for sequencing was CD4+ T cells sorted from PBMCs, taken 45 days after the yellow fever booster vaccination. The genes are TRBV28 and TRBJ1-5, with TRBD1 matching over 8 bases. The sequence was obtained from a man in his late teens or twenties who received the YFV17D yellow fever vaccine. CDR3 residues: CASTSQGAGNQPQHF. Written as DNA, the CDR3 is TGTGCCAGCACCTCCCAGGGGGCCGGCAATCAGCCCCAGCATTTT.